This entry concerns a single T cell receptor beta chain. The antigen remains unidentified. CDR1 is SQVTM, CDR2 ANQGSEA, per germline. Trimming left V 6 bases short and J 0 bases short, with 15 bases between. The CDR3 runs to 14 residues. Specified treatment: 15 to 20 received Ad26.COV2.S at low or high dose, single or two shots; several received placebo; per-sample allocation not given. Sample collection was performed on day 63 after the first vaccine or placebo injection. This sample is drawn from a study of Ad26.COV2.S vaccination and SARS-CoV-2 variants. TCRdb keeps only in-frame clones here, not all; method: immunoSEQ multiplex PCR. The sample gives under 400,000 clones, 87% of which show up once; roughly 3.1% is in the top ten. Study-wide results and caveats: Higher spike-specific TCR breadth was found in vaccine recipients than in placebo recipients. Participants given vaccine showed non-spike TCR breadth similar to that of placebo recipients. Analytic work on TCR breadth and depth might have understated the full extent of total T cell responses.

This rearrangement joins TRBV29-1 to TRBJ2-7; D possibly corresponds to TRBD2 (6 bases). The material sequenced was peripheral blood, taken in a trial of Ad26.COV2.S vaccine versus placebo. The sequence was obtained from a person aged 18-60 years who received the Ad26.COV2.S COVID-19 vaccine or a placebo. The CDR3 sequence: CSVRGSGSSYEQYF. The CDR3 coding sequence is TGCAGCGTCCGGGGGTCAGGGAGCTCCTACGAGCAGTACTTC.